These T cell receptor beta chains were read from a single sample in a study of cytomegalovirus exposure and HLA in healthy donors. Produced via immunoSEQ multiplex PCR; TCRdb's table is partial and in-frame only. The sample has about 57,000 clones; 90% to 95% are singletons. Source material: PBMCs. The receptors stem from a woman aged 18-29 years in good health and CMV-seronegative. Both conserved end residues are part of each CDR3. The D gene is left open where the match is weak. Clone size is not always given. Where it is, it says once, few, many or a class for expanded clones.

NA	TRBV9	TRBD2	TRBJ2-5	CASTNGGAPWRETQYF	TGTGCCAGCACCAACGGGGGGGCCCCTTGGAGGGAGACCCAGTACTTC
NA	TRBV11-2	NA	TRBJ2-5	CASSLSISEETQYF	TGTGCCAGCAGCTTGTCTATCTCTGAAGAGACCCAGTACTTC
NA	TRBV15	NA	TRBJ2-1	CATSRDGGGHNEQFF	TGTGCCACCAGCAGAGATGGGGGAGGCCACAATGAGCAGTTCTTC
once	TRBV5-1	TRBD1	TRBJ1-2	CASRPRGQLLANYGYTF	TGCGCCAGCAGACCGCGGGGACAGCTCCTAGCTAACTATGGCTACACCTTC
NA	TRBV2	NA	TRBJ2-3	CASSNREISTDTQYF	TGTGCCAGCAGTAACAGGGAAATTAGCACAGATACGCAGTATTTT
once	TRBV12-5	TRBD1	TRBJ1-1	CASGLVRGTGNTEAFF	TGTGCTAGTGGTTTGGTACGGGGGACAGGGAACACTGAAGCTTTCTTT
NA	TRBV5-4	NA	TRBJ1-2	CASSLQGRSATNYGYTF	TGTGCCAGCAGCTTACAGGGAAGGTCTGCAACTAACTATGGCTACACCTTC
NA	TRBV5-1	NA	TRBJ2-7	CASSFRRGPYEQYF	TGCGCCAGCAGCTTCCGCAGGGGACCCTACGAGCAGTACTTC
NA	TRBV27	NA	TRBJ2-1	CASSLVGLGNEQFF	TGTGCCAGCAGTTTGGTGGGGCTGGGGAATGAGCAGTTCTTC
once	TRBV5-6	NA	TRBJ2-3	CASSWALSTDTQYF	TGTGCCAGCAGCTGGGCCCTTTCCACAGATACGCAGTATTTT
NA	TRBV5-1	NA	TRBJ2-1	CASSFLQGPLGNEQFF	TGCGCCAGCAGCTTCTTACAGGGACCTCTGGGAAATGAGCAGTTCTTC
NA	TRBV27	NA	TRBJ2-7	CASSLTSLHEQYF	TGTGCCAGCAGCCTGACTAGTCTTCACGAGCAGTACTTC
NA	TRBV7-2	NA	TRBJ2-5	CASSVIRDYQETQYF	TGTGCCAGCAGCGTGATACGGGACTACCAAGAGACCCAGTACTTC
NA	TRBV9	TRBD1	TRBJ1-1	CASSVDRGTEAFF	TGTGCCAGCAGCGTGGACAGGGGGACTGAAGCTTTCTTT
NA	TRBV4-1	NA	TRBJ1-1	CASSQAPSYPAEAFF	TGCGCCAGCAGCCAAGCACCCTCATATCCAGCTGAAGCTTTCTTT
NA	TRBV18	TRBD1	TRBJ1-3	CASSLPGQRSGNTIYF	TGTGCCAGCTCACTACCGGGACAGCGCTCTGGAAACACCATATATTTT
NA	TRBV28	NA	TRBJ1-1	CASSLDSSRTEAFF	TGTGCCAGCAGTTTGGACAGTTCCCGCACTGAAGCTTTCTTT
NA	TRBV4-3	TRBD1	TRBJ1-5	CASSQDNRGTPREPQHF	TGCGCCAGCAGCCAAGATAACAGGGGAACCCCGCGAGAGCCCCAGCATTTT
NA	TRBV6-5	NA	TRBJ1-2	CASSRAEGNYGYTF	TGTGCCAGCAGCCGCGCGGAGGGTAACTATGGCTACACCTTC
NA	TRBV7-2	TRBD2	TRBJ2-2	CASSFLGTSGGTGELFF	TGTGCCAGCAGCTTTCTTGGGACTAGCGGAGGCACCGGGGAGCTGTTTTTT
NA	TRBV6-5	NA	TRBJ1-1	CASSYDRPPLNTEAFF	TGTGCCAGCAGTTACGACAGACCACCGCTGAACACTGAAGCTTTCTTT
NA	TRBV6-5	NA	TRBJ2-7	CASSYITASYEQYF	TGTGCCAGCAGTTATATAACCGCGTCCTACGAGCAGTACTTC
NA	TRBV11-3	TRBD1	TRBJ2-2	CASSLGQGQNTGELFF	TGTGCCAGCAGCTTAGGACAGGGCCAAAACACCGGGGAGCTGTTTTTT
NA	TRBV4-3	TRBD1	TRBJ1-4	CASSQVLIGTVSEKLFF	TGCGCCAGCAGCCAAGTATTAATAGGGACAGTCTCAGAAAAACTGTTTTTT
NA	TRBV5-6	TRBD1	TRBJ2-3	CASSQGQGYTQYF	TGTGCCAGCAGCCAGGGACAGGGGTATACGCAGTATTTT
NA	TRBV7-9	NA	TRBJ1-1	CASSLELGSTEAFF	TGTGCCAGCAGCCTCGAACTAGGGTCCACTGAAGCTTTCTTT
NA	TRBV7-2	NA	TRBJ2-1	CASSPLRSSYNEQFF	TGTGCCAGCAGCCCCCTTAGGAGCTCCTACAATGAGCAGTTCTTC
NA	TRBV6-1	NA	TRBJ2-5	CASSGEFWETQYF	TGTGCCAGCAGCGGGGAGTTCTGGGAGACCCAGTACTTC
NA	TRBV5-1	TRBD1	TRBJ2-7	CASSLEGTGAYEQYF	TGCGCCAGCAGCTTGGAGGGGACAGGGGCCTACGAGCAGTACTTC
NA	TRBV19	NA	TRBJ2-2	CASSTSGELFF	TGTGCCAGTAGTACATCAGGGGAGCTGTTTTTT
NA	TRBV5-4	NA	TRBJ1-5	CASSLSPGIGQPQHF	TGTGCCAGCAGCTTATCCCCAGGGATAGGACAGCCCCAGCATTTT
once	TRBV6-5	NA	TRBJ1-4	CASRGLVTNEKLFF	TGTGCCAGCAGGGGACTTGTTACTAATGAAAAACTGTTTTTT
NA	TRBV5-8	NA	TRBJ1-5	CASSPRARPQHF	TGTGCCAGCAGCCCCAGGGCACGGCCCCAGCATTTT
NA	TRBV19	TRBD2	TRBJ2-7	CASSIDLTSGPYEQYF	TGTGCCAGTAGTATAGACCTGACTAGCGGTCCTTACGAGCAGTACTTC
NA	TRBV29-1	TRBD2	TRBJ2-3	CSVEKAGETDTQYF	TGCAGCGTTGAAAAAGCGGGGGAGACAGATACGCAGTATTTT
NA	TRBV5-8	NA	TRBJ1-1	CASSLVFGNTEAFF	TGTGCCAGCAGCTTGGTTTTCGGGAACACTGAAGCTTTCTTT
once	TRBV9	NA	TRBJ1-5	CASSVDGRNQPQHF	TGTGCCAGCAGCGTAGATGGTCGGAATCAGCCCCAGCATTTT
NA	TRBV5-1	NA	TRBJ1-4	CASSTGRGAEKLFF	TGCGCCAGCAGTACAGGGAGAGGGGCTGAAAAACTGTTTTTT
NA	TRBV29-1	TRBD1	TRBJ2-1	CSGLEGALPYNEQFF	TGCAGCGGACTCGAGGGGGCCCTCCCATACAATGAGCAGTTCTTC
NA	TRBV12-1	NA	TRBJ2-3	CASSFALAGTSGITSTDTQYF	TGTGCCAGCAGCTTTGCCCTGGCCGGGACTAGCGGGATCACTAGCACAGATACGCAGTATTTT
NA	TRBV5-1	TRBD2	TRBJ2-3	CASSSTSGGTDTQYF	TGCGCCAGCAGCTCAACTAGCGGGGGCACAGATACGCAGTATTTT
once	TRBV2	NA	TRBJ2-4	CASSPEHRSIQYF	TGTGCCAGCAGTCCCGAACACAGGAGCATTCAGTACTTC
NA	TRBV9	NA	TRBJ2-6	CASSVVSSFTGYDSSGANVLTF	TGTGCCAGCAGCGTAGTATCATCGTTTACAGGATACGACTCCTCTGGGGCCAACGTCCTGACTTTC
NA	TRBV7-9	NA	TRBJ1-1	CASSLDRTEAFF	TGTGCCAGCAGCCTAGACAGGACTGAAGCTTTCTTT
NA	TRBV9	NA	TRBJ1-4	CASSAGTTGQTTNEKLFF	TGTGCCAGCAGCGCGGGGACAACAGGGCAAACAACTAATGAAAAACTGTTTTTT
once	TRBV19	TRBD1	TRBJ1-3	CASNRGQGLAINTIYF	TGTGCCAGTAACCGTGGACAGGGGCTAGCTATAAACACCATATATTTT
NA	TRBV18	TRBD2	TRBJ2-7	CASSRSRASGSYEQYF	TGTGCCAGCTCACGAAGTAGGGCTAGCGGATCCTACGAGCAGTACTTC
NA	TRBV18	NA	TRBJ2-5	CASSTSGETQYF	TGTGCCAGCTCGACCTCAGGAGAGACCCAGTACTTC
once	TRBV6-6	TRBD2	TRBJ2-1	CASSPGGITANEQFF	TGTGCCAGCAGTCCGGGGGGGATCACGGCAAATGAGCAGTTCTTC
NA	TRBV27	TRBD1	TRBJ2-2	CASSPPRTGEAGELFF	TGTGCCAGCAGTCCCCCCCGGACAGGGGAGGCCGGGGAGCTGTTTTTT
few	TRBV2	TRBD1	TRBJ1-1	CASSEVQGDTEAFF	TGTGCCAGCAGTGAAGTTCAGGGGGACACTGAAGCTTTCTTT
NA	TRBV4-3	TRBD1	TRBJ1-2	CASSQGRTGIYGYTF	TGCGCCAGCAGCCAAGGACGGACAGGGATTTATGGCTACACCTTC
NA	TRBV9	NA	TRBJ2-2	CASSSRDTANTGELFF	TGTGCCAGCAGCTCGAGGGACACAGCGAACACCGGGGAGCTGTTTTTT
NA	TRBV7-8	NA	TRBJ1-2	CASSLDTGHYGYTF	TGTGCCAGCAGCTTAGATACAGGGCACTATGGCTACACCTTC